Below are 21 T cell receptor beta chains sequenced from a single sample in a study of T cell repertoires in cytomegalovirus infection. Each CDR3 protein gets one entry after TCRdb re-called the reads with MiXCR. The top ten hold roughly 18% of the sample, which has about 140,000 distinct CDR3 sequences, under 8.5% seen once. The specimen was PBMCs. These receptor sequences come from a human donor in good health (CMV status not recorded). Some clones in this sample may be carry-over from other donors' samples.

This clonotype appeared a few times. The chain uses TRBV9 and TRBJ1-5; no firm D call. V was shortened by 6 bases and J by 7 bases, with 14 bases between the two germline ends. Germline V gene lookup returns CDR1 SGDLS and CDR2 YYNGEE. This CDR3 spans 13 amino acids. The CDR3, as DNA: TGTGCCAGCAATCACGGGGTCGGGCAGCCCCAGCATTTT. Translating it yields CASNHGVGQPQHF.

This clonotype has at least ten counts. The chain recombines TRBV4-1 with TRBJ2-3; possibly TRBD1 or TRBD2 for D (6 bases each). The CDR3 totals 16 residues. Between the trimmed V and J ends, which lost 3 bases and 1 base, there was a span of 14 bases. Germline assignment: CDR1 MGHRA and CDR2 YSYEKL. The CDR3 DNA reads TGCGCCAGCAGCCAGCCCGCGGGACACCGCACAGATACGCAGTATTTT. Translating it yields CASSQPAGHRTDTQYF.

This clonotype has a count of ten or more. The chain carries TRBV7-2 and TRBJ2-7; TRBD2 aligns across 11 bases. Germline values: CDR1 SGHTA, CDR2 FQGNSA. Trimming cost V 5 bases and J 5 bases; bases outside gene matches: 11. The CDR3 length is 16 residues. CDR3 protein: CASSLQFSGGVHEQYF. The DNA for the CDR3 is TGTGCCAGCAGCCTACAGTTTAGCGGGGGGGTCCACGAGCAGTACTTC.

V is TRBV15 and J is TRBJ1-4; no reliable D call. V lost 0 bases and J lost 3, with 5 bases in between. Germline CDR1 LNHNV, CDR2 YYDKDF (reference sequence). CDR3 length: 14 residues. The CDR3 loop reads CATSRDQPNEKLFF. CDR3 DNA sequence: TGTGCCACCAGCAGAGATCAGCCTAATGAAAAACTGTTTTTT.

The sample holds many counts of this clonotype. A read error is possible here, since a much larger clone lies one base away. DNA for the CDR3: TGTGCCAGCAGCTTAACGGGTACGCAGTATTTT. Translating it yields CASSLTGTQYF. The chain uses TRBV7-3 and TRBJ2-3, with no clear D. Germline CDR1 and CDR2: SGHTA and FQGTGA. V dropped 0 bases and J dropped 8 bases, with 3 bases sitting between them. This CDR3 has 11 residues.

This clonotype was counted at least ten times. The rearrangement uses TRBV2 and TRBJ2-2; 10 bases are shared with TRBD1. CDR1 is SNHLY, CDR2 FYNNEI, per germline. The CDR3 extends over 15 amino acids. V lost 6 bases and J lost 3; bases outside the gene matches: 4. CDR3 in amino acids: CASRAGTGDTGELFF. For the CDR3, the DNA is TGTGCCAGCAGAGCCGGGACAGGGGACACCGGGGAGCTGTTTTTT.

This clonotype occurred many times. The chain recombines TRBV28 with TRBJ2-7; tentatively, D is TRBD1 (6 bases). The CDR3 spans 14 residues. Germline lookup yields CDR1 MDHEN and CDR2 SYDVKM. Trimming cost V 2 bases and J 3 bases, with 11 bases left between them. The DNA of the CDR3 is TGTGCCAGCAGTTTAAGGGGGTTCGGCTACGAGCAGTACTTC. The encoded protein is CASSLRGFGYEQYF.

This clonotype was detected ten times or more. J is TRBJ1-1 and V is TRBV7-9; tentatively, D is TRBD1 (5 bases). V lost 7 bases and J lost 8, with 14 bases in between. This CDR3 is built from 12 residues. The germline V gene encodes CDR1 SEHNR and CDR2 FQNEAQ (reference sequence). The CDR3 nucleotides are TGTGCCAGCAACAACGGGGCGGCCGAAGCTTTCTTT. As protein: CASNNGAAEAFF.

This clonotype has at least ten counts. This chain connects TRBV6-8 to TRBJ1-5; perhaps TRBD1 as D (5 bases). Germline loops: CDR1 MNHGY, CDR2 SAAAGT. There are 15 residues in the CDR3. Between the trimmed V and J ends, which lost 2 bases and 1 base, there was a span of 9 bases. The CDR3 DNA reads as TGTGCCAGCAGTTACATCGGGACGAGCAATCAGCCCCAGCATTTT. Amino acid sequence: CASSYIGTSNQPQHF.

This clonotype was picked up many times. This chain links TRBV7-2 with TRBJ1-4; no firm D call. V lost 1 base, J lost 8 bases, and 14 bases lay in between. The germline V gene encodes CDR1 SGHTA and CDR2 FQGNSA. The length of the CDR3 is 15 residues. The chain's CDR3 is CASSLERSFFEKLFF. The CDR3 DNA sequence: TGTGCCAGCAGCTTAGAACGCAGCTTTTTCGAAAAACTGTTTTTT.

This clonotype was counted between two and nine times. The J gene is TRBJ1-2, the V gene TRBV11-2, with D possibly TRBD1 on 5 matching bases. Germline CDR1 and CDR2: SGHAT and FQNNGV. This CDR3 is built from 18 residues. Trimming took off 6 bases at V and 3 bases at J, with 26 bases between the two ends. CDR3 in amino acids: CASSLQPGAARGDYGYTF. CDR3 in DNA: TGTGCCAGCAGTCTACAACCTGGGGCAGCACGGGGGGACTATGGCTACACCTTC.

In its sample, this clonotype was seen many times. CDR3 in amino acids: CASSLVWRGRSGNTIYF. CDR3 sequence (DNA): TGTGCCAGCAGCTTAGTCTGGCGGGGACGCTCTGGAAACACCATATATTTT. V gene TRBV7-2 combines with J gene TRBJ1-3, with TRBD1 as a possible D gene (5 bases). The CDR3 contains 17 residues. V gave up 1 base and J gave up 0 bases, with 13 bases separating them. Germline V CDR1 and CDR2: SGHTA, FQGNSA.

The chain's CDR3 is CASSPGYGAYEQYF. In DNA form, the CDR3 reads TGTGCCAGCAGCCCGGGGTACGGAGCCTACGAGCAGTACTTC. The chain uses TRBV7-9 and TRBJ2-7; maybe TRBD2 (5 bases). The germline V gene has CDR1 SEHNR and CDR2 FQNEAQ (reference sequence). V shed 5 bases and J shed 2 bases, with 13 bases lying between them. The CDR3 length is 14 residues.

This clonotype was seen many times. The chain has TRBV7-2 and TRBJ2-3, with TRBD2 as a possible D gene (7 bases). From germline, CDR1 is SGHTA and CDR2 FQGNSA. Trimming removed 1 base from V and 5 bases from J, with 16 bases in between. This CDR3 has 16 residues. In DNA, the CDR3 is TGTGCCAGCAGCTTAGTTGGAGGGGGGGCCGTAGATACGCAGTATTTT. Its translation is CASSLVGGGAVDTQYF.

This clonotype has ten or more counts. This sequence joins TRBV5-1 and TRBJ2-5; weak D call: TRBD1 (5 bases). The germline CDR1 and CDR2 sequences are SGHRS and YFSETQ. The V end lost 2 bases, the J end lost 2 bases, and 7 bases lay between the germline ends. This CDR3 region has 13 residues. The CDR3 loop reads CASSFNRQETQYF. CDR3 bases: TGCGCCAGCAGCTTTAACAGGCAAGAGACCCAGTACTTC. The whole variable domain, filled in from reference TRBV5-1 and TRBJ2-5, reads KAGVTQTPRYLIKTRGQQVTLSCSPISGHRSVSWYQQTPGQGLQFLFEYFSETQRNKGNFPGRFSGRQFSNSRSEMNVSTLELGDSALYLCASSFNRQETQYFGPGTRLLVL.

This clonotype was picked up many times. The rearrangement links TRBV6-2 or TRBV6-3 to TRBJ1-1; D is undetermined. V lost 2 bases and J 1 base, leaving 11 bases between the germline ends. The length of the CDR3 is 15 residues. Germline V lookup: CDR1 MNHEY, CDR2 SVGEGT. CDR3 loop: CASSYPATWNTEAFF. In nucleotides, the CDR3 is TGTGCCAGCAGTTACCCAGCAACATGGAACACTGAAGCTTTCTTT.

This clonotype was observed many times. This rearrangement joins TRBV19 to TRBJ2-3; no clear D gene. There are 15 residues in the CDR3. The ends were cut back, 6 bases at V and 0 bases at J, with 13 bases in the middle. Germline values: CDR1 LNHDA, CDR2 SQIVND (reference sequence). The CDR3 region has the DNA TGTGCCAGTAGGGTCATGGCGGCTAGCACAGATACGCAGTATTTT. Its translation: CASRVMAASTDTQYF.

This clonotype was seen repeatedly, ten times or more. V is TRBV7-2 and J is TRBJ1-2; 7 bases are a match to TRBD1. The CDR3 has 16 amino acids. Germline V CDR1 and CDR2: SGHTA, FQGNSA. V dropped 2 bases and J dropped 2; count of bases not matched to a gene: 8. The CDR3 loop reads CASSLTRDRNNYGYTF. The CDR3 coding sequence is TGTGCCAGCAGCTTAACACGGGACAGAAACAACTATGGCTACACCTTC.

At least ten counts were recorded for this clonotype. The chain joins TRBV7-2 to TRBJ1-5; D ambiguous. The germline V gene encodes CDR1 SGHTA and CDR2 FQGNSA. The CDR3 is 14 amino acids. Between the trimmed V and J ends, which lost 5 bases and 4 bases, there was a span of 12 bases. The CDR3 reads CASSPRVGNQPQHF. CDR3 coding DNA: TGTGCCAGCAGCCCCAGAGTGGGGAATCAGCCCCAGCATTTT. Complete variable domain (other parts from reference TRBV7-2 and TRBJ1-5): GAGVSQSPSNKVTEKGKDVELRCDPISGHTALYWYRQSLGQGLEFLIYFQGNSAPDKSGLPSDRFSAERTGGSVSTLTIQRTQQEDSAVYLCASSPRVGNQPQHFGDGTRLSIL.

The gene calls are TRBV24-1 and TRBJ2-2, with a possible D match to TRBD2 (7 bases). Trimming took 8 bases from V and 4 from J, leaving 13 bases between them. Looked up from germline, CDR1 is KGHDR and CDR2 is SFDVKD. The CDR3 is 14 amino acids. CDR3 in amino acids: CATNPGGITGELFF. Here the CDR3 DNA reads TGTGCCACCAACCCGGGGGGCATCACCGGGGAGCTGTTTTTT.

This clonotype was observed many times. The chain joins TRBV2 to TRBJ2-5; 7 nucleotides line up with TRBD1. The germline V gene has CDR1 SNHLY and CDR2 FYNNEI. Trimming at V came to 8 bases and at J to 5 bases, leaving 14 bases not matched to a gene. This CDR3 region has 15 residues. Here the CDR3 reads CASGQTGFIGETQYF. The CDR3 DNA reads TGTGCCAGCGGGCAGACAGGGTTTATCGGGGAGACCCAGTACTTC.